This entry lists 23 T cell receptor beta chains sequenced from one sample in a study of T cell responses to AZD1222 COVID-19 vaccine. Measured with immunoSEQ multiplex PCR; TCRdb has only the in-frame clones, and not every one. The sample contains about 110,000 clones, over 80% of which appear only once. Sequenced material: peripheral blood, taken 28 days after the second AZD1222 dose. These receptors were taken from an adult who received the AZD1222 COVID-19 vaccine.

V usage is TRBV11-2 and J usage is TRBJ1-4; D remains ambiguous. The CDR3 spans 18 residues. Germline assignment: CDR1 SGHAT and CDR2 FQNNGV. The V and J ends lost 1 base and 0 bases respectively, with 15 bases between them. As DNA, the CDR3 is TGTGCCAGCAGCTTAGTCCCGGGCGCAAGAACAACTAATGAAAAACTGTTTTTT. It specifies CASSLVPGARTTNEKLFF.

The CDR3 spells CASSGTAANYGYTF. DNA of the CDR3: TGTGCCAGCAGCGGGACGGCCGCTAACTATGGCTACACCTTC. The gene calls are TRBV2 and TRBJ1-2; TRBD1 is a possible D gene (5 bases). Trimming removed 6 bases at V and 0 bases at J, with 11 bases between. Per germline, CDR1 SNHLY and CDR2 FYNNEI. The CDR3 is made up of 14 amino acids.

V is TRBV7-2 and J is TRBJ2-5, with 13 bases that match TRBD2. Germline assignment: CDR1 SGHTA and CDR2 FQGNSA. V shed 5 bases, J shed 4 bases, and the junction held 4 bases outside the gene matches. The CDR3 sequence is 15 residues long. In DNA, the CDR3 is TGTGCCAGCAGCACTAGCGGGAGGGCCTTAGAGACCCAGTACTTC. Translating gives CASSTSGRALETQYF.

The DNA for the CDR3 is TGTGCCAGCAGTATCCAACAGGGGAGGACCTTC. Protein sequence: CASSIQQGRTF. The V gene is TRBV2, the J gene TRBJ1-2; 7 nucleotides line up with TRBD1. After removal of 5 bases from V and 14 bases from J, the junction contained 8 bases not matched to a gene. This CDR3 is built from 11 residues. The germline V gene encodes CDR1 SNHLY and CDR2 FYNNEI.

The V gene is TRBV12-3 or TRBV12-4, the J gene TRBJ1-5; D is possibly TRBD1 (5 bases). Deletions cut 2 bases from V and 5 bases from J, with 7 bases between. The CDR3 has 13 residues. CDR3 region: CASSLKGYQPQHF. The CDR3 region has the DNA TGTGCCAGCAGTTTAAAGGGGTATCAGCCCCAGCATTTT.

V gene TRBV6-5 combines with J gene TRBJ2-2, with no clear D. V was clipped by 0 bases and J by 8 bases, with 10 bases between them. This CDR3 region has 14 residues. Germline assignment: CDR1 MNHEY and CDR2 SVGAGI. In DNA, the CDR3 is TGTGCCAGCAGTTACTCATATGCCGTAGGGGAGCTGTTTTTT. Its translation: CASSYSYAVGELFF.

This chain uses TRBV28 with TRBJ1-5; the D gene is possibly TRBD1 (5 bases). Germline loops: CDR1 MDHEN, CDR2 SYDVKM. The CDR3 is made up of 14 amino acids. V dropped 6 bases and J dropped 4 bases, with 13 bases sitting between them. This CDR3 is CASRPPGRNQPQHF. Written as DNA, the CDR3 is TGTGCCAGCAGACCCCCAGGGAGAAATCAGCCCCAGCATTTT.

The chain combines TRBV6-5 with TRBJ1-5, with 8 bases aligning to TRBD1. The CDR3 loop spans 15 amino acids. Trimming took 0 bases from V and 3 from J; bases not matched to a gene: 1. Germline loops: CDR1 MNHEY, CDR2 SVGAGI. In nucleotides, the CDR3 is TGTGCCAGCAGTTACTCCCAGGGGGCCAATCAGCCCCAGCATTTT. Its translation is CASSYSQGANQPQHF.

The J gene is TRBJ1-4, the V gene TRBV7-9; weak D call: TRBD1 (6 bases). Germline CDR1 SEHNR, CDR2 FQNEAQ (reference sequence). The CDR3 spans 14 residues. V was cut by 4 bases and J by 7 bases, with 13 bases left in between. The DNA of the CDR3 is TGTGCCAGCAGCTCCCCCGGGGGCTTTGAAAAACTGTTTTTT. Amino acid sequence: CASSSPGGFEKLFF.

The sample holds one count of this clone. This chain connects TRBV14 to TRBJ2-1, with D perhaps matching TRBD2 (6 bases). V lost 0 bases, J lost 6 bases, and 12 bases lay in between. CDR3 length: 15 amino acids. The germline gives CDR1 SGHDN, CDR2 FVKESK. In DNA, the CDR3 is TGTGCCAGCAGCCAAGATCTCCTAGCGACCAATGAGCAGTTCTTC. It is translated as CASSQDLLATNEQFF.

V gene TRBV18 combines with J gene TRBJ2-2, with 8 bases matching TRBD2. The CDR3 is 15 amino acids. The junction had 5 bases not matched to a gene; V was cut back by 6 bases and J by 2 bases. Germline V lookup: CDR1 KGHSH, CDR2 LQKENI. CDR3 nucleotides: TGTGCCAGCTCGAACGGGGGGGCCAACACCGGGGAGCTGTTTTTT. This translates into CASSNGGANTGELFF.

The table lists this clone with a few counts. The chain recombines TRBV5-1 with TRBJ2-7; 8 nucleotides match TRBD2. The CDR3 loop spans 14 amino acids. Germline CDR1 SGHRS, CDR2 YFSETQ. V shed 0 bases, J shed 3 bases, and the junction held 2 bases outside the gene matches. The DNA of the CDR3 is TGCGCCAGCAGCTTGGCGAGCGGGGGCTACGAGCAGTACTTC. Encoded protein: CASSLASGGYEQYF.

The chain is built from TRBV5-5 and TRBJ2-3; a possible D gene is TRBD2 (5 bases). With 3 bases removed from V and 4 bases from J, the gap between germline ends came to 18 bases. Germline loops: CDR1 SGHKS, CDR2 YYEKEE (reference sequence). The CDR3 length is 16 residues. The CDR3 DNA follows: TGTGCCAGCAGCTCCCTAGTGGGGAGAGGAGCAGATACGCAGTATTTT. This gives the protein CASSSLVGRGADTQYF.

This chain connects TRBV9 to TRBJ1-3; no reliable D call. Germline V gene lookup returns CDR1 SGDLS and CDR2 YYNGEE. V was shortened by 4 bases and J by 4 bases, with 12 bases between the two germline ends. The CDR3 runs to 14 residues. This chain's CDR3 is CASSITANGNTIYF. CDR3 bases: TGTGCCAGCAGCATAACAGCGAACGGAAACACCATATATTTT.

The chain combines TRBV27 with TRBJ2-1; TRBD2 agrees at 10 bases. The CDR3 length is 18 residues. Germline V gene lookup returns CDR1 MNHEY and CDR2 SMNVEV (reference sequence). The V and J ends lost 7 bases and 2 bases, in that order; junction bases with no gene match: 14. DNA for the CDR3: TGTGCCAGCAACCCTAGCGGGAGTTATTTCTCCCCCTACAATGAGCAGTTCTTC. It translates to CASNPSGSYFSPYNEQFF.

The CDR3 coding sequence is TGTGCCAGCAGCTTAGGACTAGCGGGAGTCAGTGAGCAGTTCTTC. This codes for CASSLGLAGVSEQFF. The genes are TRBV7-9 and TRBJ2-1, with TRBD2 identical over 12 bases. Germline V gene data show CDR1 as SEHNR and CDR2 as FQNEAQ (reference sequence). Losses at the gene ends were 1 base for V and 9 bases for J; bases not matched to a gene: 4. This CDR3 comprises 15 residues.

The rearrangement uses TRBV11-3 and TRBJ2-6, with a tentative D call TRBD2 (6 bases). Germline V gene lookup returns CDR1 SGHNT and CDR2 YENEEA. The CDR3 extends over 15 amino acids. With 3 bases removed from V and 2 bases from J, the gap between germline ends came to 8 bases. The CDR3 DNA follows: TGTGCCAGCAGCTTTGGCGGGGCTGGGGCCAACGTCCTGACTTTC. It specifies CASSFGGAGANVLTF.

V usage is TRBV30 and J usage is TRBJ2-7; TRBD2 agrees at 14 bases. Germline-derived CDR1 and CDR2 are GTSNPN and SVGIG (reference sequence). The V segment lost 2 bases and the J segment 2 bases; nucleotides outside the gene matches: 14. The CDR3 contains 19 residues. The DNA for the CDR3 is TGTGCCTGGAGTCCACCCAGGACTAGCGGGAGGACTCTACCCTACGAGCAGTACTTC. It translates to CAWSPPRTSGRTLPYEQYF.

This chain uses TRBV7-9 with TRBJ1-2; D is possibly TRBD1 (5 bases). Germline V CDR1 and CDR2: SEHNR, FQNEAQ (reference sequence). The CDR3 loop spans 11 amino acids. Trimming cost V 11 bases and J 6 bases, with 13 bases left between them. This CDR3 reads CAAGQVDGYTF. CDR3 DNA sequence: TGTGCCGCGGGGCAGGTCGATGGCTACACCTTC.

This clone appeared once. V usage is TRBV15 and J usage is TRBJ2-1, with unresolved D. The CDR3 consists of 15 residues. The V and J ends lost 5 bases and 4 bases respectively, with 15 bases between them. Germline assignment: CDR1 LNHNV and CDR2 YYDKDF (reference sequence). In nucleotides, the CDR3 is TGTGCCACCAGCCCCCGAACTGGCATATACAATGAGCAGTTCTTC. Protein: CATSPRTGIYNEQFF.

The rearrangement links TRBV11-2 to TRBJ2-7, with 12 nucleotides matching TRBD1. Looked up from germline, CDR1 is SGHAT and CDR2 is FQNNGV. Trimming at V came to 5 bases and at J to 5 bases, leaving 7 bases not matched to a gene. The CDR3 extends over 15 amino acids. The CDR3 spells CASSRRGQGADEQYF. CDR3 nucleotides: TGTGCCAGCAGCCGCCGGGGACAGGGGGCCGACGAGCAGTACTTC.

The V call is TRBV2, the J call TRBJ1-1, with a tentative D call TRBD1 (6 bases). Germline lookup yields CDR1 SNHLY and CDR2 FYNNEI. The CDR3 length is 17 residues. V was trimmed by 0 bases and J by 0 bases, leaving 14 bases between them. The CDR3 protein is CASSEARQAGMNTEAFF. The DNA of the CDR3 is TGTGCCAGCAGTGAAGCGCGACAGGCGGGCATGAACACTGAAGCTTTCTTT.

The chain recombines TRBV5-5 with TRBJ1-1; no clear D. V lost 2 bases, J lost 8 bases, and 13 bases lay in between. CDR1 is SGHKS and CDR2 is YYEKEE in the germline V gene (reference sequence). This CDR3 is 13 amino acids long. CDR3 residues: CASSFRRETEAFF. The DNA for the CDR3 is TGTGCCAGCAGCTTTAGGCGAGAAACAGAAGCTTTCTTT. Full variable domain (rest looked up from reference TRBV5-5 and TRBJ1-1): DAGVTQSPTHLIKTRGQQVTLRCSPISGHKSVSWYQQVLGQGPQFIFQYYEKEERGRGNFPDRFSARQFPNYSSELNVNALLLGDSALYLCASSFRRETEAFFGQGTRLTVV.